These 12 T cell receptor beta chains were sequenced from one sample in a study of vaccination effects on CD4 cells after COVID-19. Assay used: immunoSEQ multiplex PCR; TCRdb lists only in-frame clones, some missing. The sample shows 80,000 to 95,000 clones, more than 60% of them seen only once. Their target antigens are unknown. Prior to sequencing, the ViraFEST assay stimulated PBMC with viral peptide pools, which expanded the antigen-specific CD4+ T cells. Between days 10 and 11 of culture, CD4+ T cells were separated out. Each participant was given two doses of one vaccine (BNT162b2 or mRNA-1273). The source material was CD4+ T cells from PBMCs cultured with HCoV-OC43 spike peptides, sampled after COVID-19 vaccination. Subset of the sample: HCoV-OC43 spike overlapping peptide pool stimulation. These receptors were obtained from a human donor who received a COVID-19 vaccine.

The chain is built from TRBV6-5 and TRBJ1-6; D gene uncertain. In germline, CDR1 is MNHEY, CDR2 SVGAGI. The CDR3 is 14 residues long. V was cut by 2 bases and J by 8 bases, with 10 bases left in between. The CDR3 sequence is CASSYVGADSPLHF. CDR3 in DNA: TGTGCCAGCAGTTACGTAGGAGCAGATTCACCCCTCCACTTT.

V is TRBV30 and J is TRBJ1-5, with TRBD1 as a possible D gene (6 bases). Germline CDR1 GTSNPN, CDR2 SVGIG (reference sequence). With 5 bases removed from V and 6 bases from J, the gap between germline ends came to 20 bases. The CDR3 sequence is 15 residues long. The CDR3 sequence is CAWDPNGGVGQPQHF. The CDR3 bases are TGTGCCTGGGACCCCAATGGGGGCGTGGGTCAGCCCCAGCATTTT.

This chain links TRBV7-2 with TRBJ2-3; perhaps TRBD1 as D (5 bases). CDR3 length: 12 residues. Per the germline V gene, CDR1 is SGHTA and CDR2 is FQGNSA. V gave up 5 bases and J gave up 9 bases, with 12 bases separating them. The CDR3 DNA follows: TGTGCCAGCAGCACCGACAGAGACACGCAGTATTTT. As protein: CASSTDRDTQYF.

V is TRBV5-1 and J is TRBJ1-6; perhaps TRBD1 as D (5 bases). The CDR3 length is 16 residues. CDR1 is SGHRS and CDR2 is YFSETQ in the germline V gene. V was trimmed by 4 bases and J by 7 bases, leaving 18 bases between them. The CDR3 nucleotides are TGCGCCAGCAGCCCTTCAGCGGGGACTCCAAATTCACCCCTCCACTTT. This encodes CASSPSAGTPNSPLHF.

This chain connects TRBV7-9 to TRBJ1-2; D gene ambiguous. V lost 5 bases to trimming and J lost 2 bases, with 12 bases between them. In germline, CDR1 is SEHNR, CDR2 FQNEAQ (reference sequence). This CDR3 is 14 amino acids long. The CDR3 DNA reads as TGTGCCAGCAGCCAAAGCGCCCAAAACTATGGCTACACCTTC. Protein product: CASSQSAQNYGYTF.

The gene calls are TRBV28 and TRBJ2-4; TRBD1 matches at 9 bases. This CDR3 region has 16 residues. Germline V lookup: CDR1 MDHEN, CDR2 SYDVKM. With V trimmed by 5 bases and J by 3 bases, 8 bases remained unmatched. The CDR3 bases are TGTGCCAGCAGTATACAGGGGGCCTCGGTCAAAAACATTCAGTACTTC. This codes for CASSIQGASVKNIQYF.

J is TRBJ2-5 and V is TRBV9; D is perhaps TRBD1 or TRBD2 (5 bases each). The CDR3 has 13 amino acids. Germline assignment: CDR1 SGDLS and CDR2 YYNGEE. V was trimmed by 7 bases and J by 1 base, leaving 11 bases between them. DNA of the CDR3: TGTGCCAGCTCTGCTGGGGGCCAAGAGACCCAGTACTTC. This codes for CASSAGGQETQYF.

This rearrangement joins TRBV7-2 to TRBJ1-2; maybe TRBD1 (5 bases). With 0 bases removed from V and 2 bases from J, the gap between germline ends came to 10 bases. The CDR3 runs to 15 residues. Germline V gene lookup returns CDR1 SGHTA and CDR2 FQGNSA. The CDR3 loop reads CASSLAGDGNYGYTF. The CDR3, as DNA: TGTGCCAGCAGCTTAGCGGGGGACGGGAACTATGGCTACACCTTC.

The chain employs TRBV10-3 and TRBJ2-2; tentative D call: TRBD2 (5 bases). The CDR3 sequence is 11 residues long. Germline assignment: CDR1 ENHRY and CDR2 SYGVKD. Trimming shortened V by 8 bases and J by 7 bases, and 8 bases separated the two germline ends. Here the CDR3 reads CAIRAGGELFF. CDR3 in DNA: TGTGCCATCCGGGCGGGCGGGGAGCTGTTTTTT.

The rearrangement joins TRBV7-2 to TRBJ2-3; 8 bases match TRBD2. This CDR3 comprises 17 residues. Germline lookup yields CDR1 SGHTA and CDR2 FQGNSA. V shed 1 base and J 7 bases; nucleotides not matched to a gene: 13. The CDR3 nucleotides read TGTGCCAGCAGCTTAGAGGCGGGGGGCCGACTATCGAATACGCAGTATTTT. It translates to CASSLEAGGRLSNTQYF. The whole variable domain, remainder taken from reference TRBV7-2 and TRBJ2-3, is GAGVSQSPSNKVTEKGKDVELRCDPISGHTALYWYRQSLGQGLEFLIYFQGNSAPDKSGLPSDRFSAERTGGSVSTLTIQRTQQEDSAVYLCASSLEAGGRLSNTQYFGPGTRLTVL.

V gene TRBV7-8 combines with J gene TRBJ1-3; D gene uncertain. Trimming removed 2 bases from V and 0 bases from J, with 5 bases in between. The CDR3 loop spans 14 amino acids. Germline V gene lookup returns CDR1 SGHVS and CDR2 FQNEAQ. The CDR3, as DNA: TGTGCCAGCAGCTTAACCCCCTCTGGAAACACCATATATTTT. The encoded protein is CASSLTPSGNTIYF.

The rearrangement uses TRBV5-8 and TRBJ2-5; D is possibly TRBD2 (5 bases). This CDR3 contains 15 residues. Germline CDR1 reads SGHTS; CDR2 reads YDEGEE. Trimming took off 4 bases at V and 5 bases at J, with 18 bases between the two ends. The CDR3 reads CASSPPGAGGETQYF. Written as DNA, the CDR3 is TGTGCCAGCAGCCCGCCAGGTGCGGGCGGGGAGACCCAGTACTTC.